The source of this T cell receptor (beta chain) is a study of blood T cell repertoires in COVID-19. For the study at large: Sources were T cells, B-cell-depleted T cells, or PBMCs; the material itself was cDNA or gDNA.

Germline assignment: CDR1 SEHNR and CDR2 FQNEAQ (reference sequence). The CDR3 extends over 14 amino acids. V gave up 3 bases and J gave up 6 bases, with 14 bases separating them. Original data processing: It was from reference gene primer amplification that nucleated cell counts were estimated. Libraries were prepared by immunoSEQ multiplex PCR; TCRdb keeps only in-frame clonotypes and omits some of them. The DNA was the basis for D and trimming; V, J and clone size are from that table. The sample gives roughly 69,000 clones, roughly 91% of which show up once; about 6.6% is in the top ten. The gene calls are TRBV7-9 and TRBJ1-2, with D maybe TRBD1 (5 bases). Sample: peripheral blood. The TCR was taken from a man aged 50 to 60 with active COVID-19. The CDR3, as DNA: TGTGCCAGCAGCTTCCGGCAGGGAATCGATGGCTACACCTTC. This gives the protein CASSFRQGIDGYTF.